The next 5 T cell receptor beta chains were all read from a single sample in a study of blood T cell repertoires in COVID-19. Profiling relied on immunoSEQ multiplex PCR, and the TCRdb table lists in-frame clones only, not all of them. Of about 75,000 clones listed, 80% to 90% are singletons. The sequencing input was peripheral blood. These receptor sequences come from a woman aged 45-65 years with acute or convalescent COVID-19.

V and J are TRBV6-5 and TRBJ1-6, with D perhaps TRBD1 (6 bases). V lost 0 bases and J 10 bases, leaving 16 bases between the germline ends. The CDR3 loop spans 16 amino acids. The V gene's germline CDR1 is MNHEY and CDR2 SVGAGI. This CDR3 is CASSYSSTGFGSPLHF. CDR3 DNA: TGTGCCAGCAGTTACTCGTCAACAGGGTTCGGATCACCCCTCCACTTT.

The CDR3 bases are TGTGCCAGCAAAAGCCCCGGGACAGCTAATGAAGCTTTCTTT. This codes for CASKSPGTANEAFF. V gene TRBV5-4 combines with J gene TRBJ1-1; 7 bases are a match to TRBD1. CDR1 is SGHNT and CDR2 is YYREEE in the germline V gene (reference sequence). The length of the CDR3 is 14 residues. V trimming: 6 bases; J trimming: 7 bases; junction bases outside the gene matches: 12.

The chain employs TRBV6-2 or TRBV6-3 and TRBJ2-4; no definite D call. This CDR3 comprises 13 residues. Deletions cut 4 bases from V and 0 bases from J, with 4 bases between. The germline CDR1 and CDR2 sequences are MNHEY and SVGEGT. Here the CDR3 reads CASSSLAKNIQYF. The DNA of the CDR3 is TGTGCCAGCAGTTCTCTAGCCAAAAACATTCAGTACTTC.

The V and J genes are TRBV19 and TRBJ2-1; 14 positions agree with TRBD2. V was clipped by 4 bases and J by 9 bases; unmatched bases: 8. CDR1 and CDR2 (germline): LNHDA, SQIVND (reference sequence). The CDR3 is 16 amino acids. The CDR3 DNA is TGTGCCAGTAGTACCATGACTAGCGGGAGGGCGACTGAGCAGTTCTTC. Its protein product is CASSTMTSGRATEQFF.

The chain recombines TRBV9 with TRBJ2-7; 9 nucleotides match TRBD2. CDR1 SGDLS and CDR2 YYNGEE come from the germline V gene. The CDR3 is 15 residues long. With V trimmed by 2 bases and J by 3 bases, 6 bases remained unmatched. Written as DNA, the CDR3 is TGTGCCAGCAGCGTTAAGACTAGCGGAGACTACGAGCAGTACTTC. Its translation is CASSVKTSGDYEQYF.